One and the same sample provided the 16 T cell receptor beta chains below, sequenced in a study of blood T cell repertoires in COVID-19. Produced via immunoSEQ multiplex PCR; TCRdb's table is partial and in-frame only. The data contain approximately 210,000 clones, around 83% of them singletons. Sample: peripheral blood. The receptors shown here come from a woman aged 45-59 years with acute or convalescent COVID-19.

The rearrangement joins TRBV29-1 to TRBJ2-5; 7 nucleotides line up with TRBD2. Per the germline V gene, CDR1 is SQVTM and CDR2 is ANQGSEA. J gave up 5 bases and V 3 bases, and 3 bases lay outside the gene matches. The CDR3 has 12 residues. Here the CDR3 reads CSVDPAGETQYF. CDR3 nucleotide sequence: TGCAGCGTTGATCCAGCGGGGGAGACCCAGTACTTC.

The rearrangement joins TRBV11-3 to TRBJ2-7; tentative D call: TRBD2 (5 bases). V was cut by 5 bases and J by 2 bases, with 10 bases left in between. CDR3 length: 13 amino acids. CDR1 and CDR2 (germline): SGHNT, YENEEA. The CDR3 DNA reads TGTGCCAGCAGCCGAGGACTGGCCTACGAGCAGTACTTC. Translated, it gives CASSRGLAYEQYF. Based on the CDR3 plus reference TRBV11-3 and TRBJ2-7, the full variable domain is EAGVVQSPRYKIIEKKQPVAFWCNPISGHNTLYWYLQNLGQGPELLIRYENEEAVDDSQLPKDRFSAERLKGVDSTLKIQPAELGDSAVYLCASSRGLAYEQYFGPGTRLTVT.

This sequence joins TRBV5-8 and TRBJ2-7; D is unresolved. CDR1 and CDR2 from the germline V gene are SGHTS and YDEGEE. This CDR3 is built from 14 residues. Trimming shortened V by 9 bases and J by 3 bases, and 19 bases separated the two germline ends. As DNA, the CDR3 is TGTGCCAACTCCCGTGGTCGTTCGCGCTACGAGCAGTACTTC. It encodes CANSRGRSRYEQYF.

The V gene is TRBV12-3 or TRBV12-4, the J gene TRBJ2-5; D ambiguous. Trimming pared 1 base from V and 5 bases from J, leaving 5 bases between. CDR3 length: 12 amino acids. In nucleotides, the CDR3 is TGTGCCAGCAGTTTAGTGCGGGAGACCCAGTACTTC. Translated, it gives CASSLVRETQYF.

The CDR3 coding sequence is TGTGCCACCAGTGAGCCTGCGGGAGGGAGCTCCTACAATGAGCAGTTCTTC. It translates to CATSEPAGGSSYNEQFF. The J gene is TRBJ2-1, the V gene TRBV24-1, with TRBD2 identical over 9 bases. CDR3 length equals 17 residues. Trimming took 4 bases from V and 0 from J; bases not matched to a gene: 6. Germline V gene lookup returns CDR1 KGHDR and CDR2 SFDVKD.

CDR3 in DNA: TGTGCCAGCAGTTGGGCAGGCAATAATGAAAAACTGTTTTTT. Protein sequence: CASSWAGNNEKLFF. V is TRBV28 and J is TRBJ1-4; D call uncertain. Germline V gives CDR1 MDHEN, CDR2 SYDVKM. Trimming removed 4 bases from V and 4 bases from J, with 10 bases in between. The length of the CDR3 is 14 residues.

The chain uses TRBV5-6 and TRBJ2-5, with D unclear. Trimming removed 0 bases from V and 5 bases from J, with 11 bases in between. The CDR3 consists of 14 residues. Germline V lookup: CDR1 SGHDT, CDR2 YYEEEE. The CDR3 sequence: CASSLVHSRETQYF. DNA of the CDR3: TGTGCCAGCAGCTTGGTGCATAGTCGGGAGACCCAGTACTTC.

The V and J genes are TRBV18 and TRBJ1-1; tentative D call: TRBD1 (6 bases). CDR3 size: 14 residues. The V and J ends lost 6 bases and 1 base respectively, with 12 bases between them. Germline V gives CDR1 KGHSH, CDR2 LQKENI. Here the CDR3 reads CASSLSTGNTEAFF. The CDR3 DNA reads TGTGCCAGCTCGCTTTCGACAGGGAACACTGAAGCTTTCTTT. The whole variable domain, remainder taken from reference TRBV18 and TRBJ1-1, is NAGVMQNPRHLVRRRGQEARLRCSPMKGHSHVYWYRQLPEEGLKFMVYLQKENIIDESGMPKERFSAEFPKEGPSILRIQQVVRGDSAAYFCASSLSTGNTEAFFGQGTRLTVV.

The chain links TRBV12-3 or TRBV12-4 to TRBJ2-1; D remains ambiguous. This CDR3 contains 11 residues. The V end was cut by 5 bases, the J end by 11 bases, with 10 bases between. CDR3 loop: CASSRWAKQFF. For the CDR3, the DNA is TGTGCCAGCAGTCGTTGGGCAAAGCAGTTCTTC.

The rearrangement links TRBV6-4 to TRBJ2-1; 16 nucleotides agree with TRBD2. This CDR3 spans 19 amino acids. Germline CDR1 reads MRHNA; CDR2 reads SNTAGT. Trimming removed 6 bases from V and 1 base from J; junction bases left unmatched: 9. The CDR3 loop reads CASSGTSGRAPRSYNEQFF. The CDR3 DNA reads TGTGCCAGCAGCGGGACTAGCGGGAGGGCCCCCCGTTCCTACAATGAGCAGTTCTTC.

This chain links TRBV5-1 with TRBJ2-4; TRBD2 agrees at 7 bases. The CDR3 is made up of 16 amino acids. Germline CDR1 is SGHRS and CDR2 is YFSETQ. Germline trimming cut 4 bases from V and 7 bases from J; bases unmatched to any gene: 14. CDR3 loop: CASSDGAGVEGNIQYF. Here the CDR3 DNA reads TGCGCCAGCAGCGATGGGGCGGGAGTGGAGGGCAACATTCAGTACTTC. The variable domain in full, completed from reference TRBV5-1 and TRBJ2-4, reads KAGVTQTPRYLIKTRGQQVTLSCSPISGHRSVSWYQQTPGQGLQFLFEYFSETQRNKGNFPGRFSGRQFSNSRSEMNVSTLELGDSALYLCASSDGAGVEGNIQYFGAGTRLSVL.

The genes are TRBV18 and TRBJ2-7; D might be TRBD2 (6 bases). Germline CDR1 KGHSH, CDR2 LQKENI. The V gene lost 3 bases and the J gene lost 3 bases, with 15 bases spanning the gap. This CDR3 spans 15 amino acids. The CDR3 spells CASSPLLGGDYEQYF. CDR3 in DNA: TGTGCCAGCTCACCCCTTCTTGGAGGGGACTACGAGCAGTACTTC.

The CDR3 here is CATSDLRAGFINTIYF. The CDR3 DNA is TGTGCCACCAGTGATTTGCGTGCGGGGTTTATAAACACCATATATTTT. The chain recombines TRBV24-1 with TRBJ1-3; no firm D call. The CDR3 is 16 residues long. Deletions cut 0 bases from V and 6 bases from J, with 14 bases between. Per the germline V gene, CDR1 is KGHDR and CDR2 is SFDVKD.

In DNA, the CDR3 is TGTGCCAGCAGCTGGACTAGCGGACCCACAGATACGCAGTATTTT. It is translated as CASSWTSGPTDTQYF. This chain links TRBV2 with TRBJ2-3; 10 positions agree with TRBD2. The germline gives CDR1 SNHLY, CDR2 FYNNEI. The length of the CDR3 is 15 residues. Trimming at V came to 6 bases and at J to 2 bases, leaving 5 bases not matched to a gene.

The chain links TRBV5-4 to TRBJ2-5, with D possibly matching TRBD2 (6 bases). The germline gives CDR1 SGHNT, CDR2 YYREEE (reference sequence). CDR3 length: 15 residues. Trimming removed 3 bases at V and 5 bases at J, with 17 bases between. CDR3 bases: TGTGCCAGCAGCTCCCCGGGGGAGAGCATCGAGACCCAGTACTTC. Translating it yields CASSSPGESIETQYF.

V is TRBV10-1 and J is TRBJ1-5, with D maybe TRBD1 (5 bases). With 10 bases removed from V and 0 bases from J, the gap between germline ends came to 19 bases. Germline V gene lookup returns CDR1 WNHNN and CDR2 SYGVQD (reference sequence). CDR3 length: 16 amino acids. In DNA, the CDR3 is TGCGCCATCCCCCGGGGGGGTAGGAATAGCAATCAGCCCCAGCATTTT. As protein: CAIPRGGRNSNQPQHF.